This T cell receptor beta chain is drawn from a study of cytomegalovirus exposure and HLA in healthy donors. In the PCR, 60 Vbeta and 13 Jbeta primers were used. Under the authors' procedure: It was a later analysis that counted approximately 81 million unique TCR beta chains, of which some 12 million were shared. This table comes from immunoSEQ multiplex PCR, and its TCRdb copy is limited to in-frame clones, with some not included. V, J and clone size were drawn from that table, and D and trimming were deduced from the DNA. The sample records 210,000 or so clones, over 75% being singletons. Unrecorded immune exposure was likely among donors, who were nominally healthy when sampled. Overall study findings and caveats: 150 or so TCR beta chains were listed as cytomegalovirus-associated. Later analysis reportedly placed an Asian-associated ancestry cluster below the roughly 640-donor mean in N-insertions.

Between the trimmed V and J ends, which lost 5 bases and 1 base, there was a span of 12 bases. The CDR3 loop spans 14 amino acids. Germline V gives CDR1 SGHTA, CDR2 FQGNSA. In regard to this clone: The antigen is unknown.

The sample taken for sequencing was PBMCs. The V gene is TRBV7-2, the J gene TRBJ2-7, with D possibly being TRBD2 (5 bases). The origin of this receptor is a woman between 45 and 65 years old in good health and CMV-seropositive. The CDR3 DNA sequence: TGTGCCAGCAGCAAAGGCGGGTGGTCCTACGAGCAGTACTTC. As protein: CASSKGGWSYEQYF.